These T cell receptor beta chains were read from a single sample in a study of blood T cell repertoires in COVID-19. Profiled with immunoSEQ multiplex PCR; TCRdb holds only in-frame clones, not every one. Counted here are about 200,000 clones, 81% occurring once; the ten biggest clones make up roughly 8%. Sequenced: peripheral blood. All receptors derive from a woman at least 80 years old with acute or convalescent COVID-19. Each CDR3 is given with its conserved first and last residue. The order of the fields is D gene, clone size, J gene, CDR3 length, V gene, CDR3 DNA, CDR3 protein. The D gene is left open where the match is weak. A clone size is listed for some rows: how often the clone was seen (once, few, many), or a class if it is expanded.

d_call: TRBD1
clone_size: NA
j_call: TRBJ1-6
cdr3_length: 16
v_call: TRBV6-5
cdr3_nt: TGTGCCAGCAGTTACACCTCCGGGACAGCCGGGTCACCCCTCCACTTT
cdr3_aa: CASSYTSGTAGSPLHF

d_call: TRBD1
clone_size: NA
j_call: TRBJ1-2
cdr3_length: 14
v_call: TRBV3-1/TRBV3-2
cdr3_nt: TGTGCCAGCAGTCAGCAGACAGGGATCTATGGCTACACCTTC
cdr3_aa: CASSQQTGIYGYTF

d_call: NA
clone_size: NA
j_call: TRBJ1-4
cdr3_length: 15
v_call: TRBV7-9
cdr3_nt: TGTGCCAGCAGCTTAGCCCAGGGGTTTAATGAAAAACTGTTTTTT
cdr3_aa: CASSLAQGFNEKLFF

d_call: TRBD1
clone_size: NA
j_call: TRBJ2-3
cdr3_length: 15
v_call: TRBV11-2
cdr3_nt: TGTGCCAGCAGCTTAGGGGACAGGGACTCAGATACGCAGTATTTT
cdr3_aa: CASSLGDRDSDTQYF

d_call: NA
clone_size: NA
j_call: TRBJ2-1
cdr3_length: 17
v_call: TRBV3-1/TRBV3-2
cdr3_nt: TGTGCCAGCAGCCAAGCCCCCGGGACAAGGACCTACAATGAGCAGTTCTTC
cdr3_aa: CASSQAPGTRTYNEQFF

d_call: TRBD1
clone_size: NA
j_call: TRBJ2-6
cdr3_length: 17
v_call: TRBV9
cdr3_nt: TGTGCCAGCAGCGTAGCAGGGGGCGCTTCTGGGGCCAACGTCCTGACTTTC
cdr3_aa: CASSVAGGASGANVLTF

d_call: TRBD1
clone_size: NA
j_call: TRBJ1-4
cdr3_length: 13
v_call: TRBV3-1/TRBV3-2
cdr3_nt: TGTGCCAGCAGCCAAGTCACAGGGGGCCAAATTTTTTTT
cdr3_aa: CASSQVTGGQIFF

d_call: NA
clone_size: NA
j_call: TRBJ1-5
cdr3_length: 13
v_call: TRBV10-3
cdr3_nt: TGTGCCATCAGCCCCGAGGGAAATCAGCCCCAGCATTTT
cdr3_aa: CAISPEGNQPQHF

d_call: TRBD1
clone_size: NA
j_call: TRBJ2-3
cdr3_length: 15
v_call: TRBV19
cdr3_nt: TGTGCCAGTAGTCCTGACAGGGTGAGCACAGATACGCAGTATTTT
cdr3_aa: CASSPDRVSTDTQYF

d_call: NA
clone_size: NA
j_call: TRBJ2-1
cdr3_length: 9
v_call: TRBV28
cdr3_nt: TGTGCCAGCGGGAGTTTGATGTTCTTC
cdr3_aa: CASGSLMFF

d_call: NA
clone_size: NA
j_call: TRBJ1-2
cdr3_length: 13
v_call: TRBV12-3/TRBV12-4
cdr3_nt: TGTGCCAGCAGTTCTGGGGCTGGGTATGGCTACACCTTC
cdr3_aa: CASSSGAGYGYTF

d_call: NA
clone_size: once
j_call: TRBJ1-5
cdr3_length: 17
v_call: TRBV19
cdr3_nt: TGTGCCAGTAGTTCCCCAGGGAAGGTTGGGGATAATCAGCCCCAGCATTTT
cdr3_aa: CASSSPGKVGDNQPQHF

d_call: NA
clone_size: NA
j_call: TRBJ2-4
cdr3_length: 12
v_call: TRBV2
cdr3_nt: TGTGCCAGCAGTGATCCTGGACTAATAGGGTACTTC
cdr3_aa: CASSDPGLIGYF

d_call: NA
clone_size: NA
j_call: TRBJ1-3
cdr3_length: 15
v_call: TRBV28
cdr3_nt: TGTGCCAGCAGGGGGGGGGCGAGCTCTGGAAACACCATATATTTT
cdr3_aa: CASRGGASSGNTIYF